This T cell receptor (beta chain) was recovered during a study of identical twins. Regarding this clonotype: Its target is not known.

Via MiXCR, TCRdb re-called the 5' RACE reads, giving one row per CDR3 protein. Of some 460,000 distinct CDR3 sequences in the sample, 14% were seen once. Notes on the study in general: Beta clonotypes that were abundant in cord blood contained fewer insertions, a pattern absent from memory repertoires.

This sample was also put to use in a study of yellow fever vaccine responses in identical twins.

The receptor's source is a woman between 18 and 29 years old in good health. What was sequenced was CD4+ T cells sorted from blood.

The CDR3 loop reads CASRAPGTGELFF. The CDR3 DNA reads TGTGCCAGCAGGGCGCCAGGAACCGGGGAGCTGTTTTTT. The chain is built from TRBV28 and TRBJ2-2; no reliable D call. This CDR3 comprises 13 residues. Trimming shortened V by 6 bases and J by 5 bases, and 10 bases separated the two germline ends. Germline CDR1 MDHEN, CDR2 SYDVKM.